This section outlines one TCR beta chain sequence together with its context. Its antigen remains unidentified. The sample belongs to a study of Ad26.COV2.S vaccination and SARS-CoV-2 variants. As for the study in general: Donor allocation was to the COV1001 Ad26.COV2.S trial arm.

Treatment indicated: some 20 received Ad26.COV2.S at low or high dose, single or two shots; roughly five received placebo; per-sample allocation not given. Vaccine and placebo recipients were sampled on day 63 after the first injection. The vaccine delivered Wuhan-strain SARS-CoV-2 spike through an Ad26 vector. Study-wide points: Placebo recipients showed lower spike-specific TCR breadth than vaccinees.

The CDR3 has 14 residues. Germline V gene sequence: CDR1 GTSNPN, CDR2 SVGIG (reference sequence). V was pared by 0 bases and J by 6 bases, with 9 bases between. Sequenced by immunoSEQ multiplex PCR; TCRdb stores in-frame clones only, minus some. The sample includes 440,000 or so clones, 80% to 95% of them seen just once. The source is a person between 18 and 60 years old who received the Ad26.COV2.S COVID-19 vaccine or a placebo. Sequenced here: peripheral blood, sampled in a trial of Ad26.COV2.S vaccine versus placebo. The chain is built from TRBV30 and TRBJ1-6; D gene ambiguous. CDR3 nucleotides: TGTGCCTGGAGTGTACACGGGAGTAATTCACCCCTCCACTTT. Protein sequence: CAWSVHGSNSPLHF. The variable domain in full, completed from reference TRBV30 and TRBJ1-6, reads SQTIHQWPATLVQPVGSPLSLECTVEGTSNPNLYWYRQAAGRGLQLLFYSVGIGQISSEVPQNLSASRPQDRQFILSSKKLLLSDSGFYLCAWSVHGSNSPLHFGNGTRLTVT.